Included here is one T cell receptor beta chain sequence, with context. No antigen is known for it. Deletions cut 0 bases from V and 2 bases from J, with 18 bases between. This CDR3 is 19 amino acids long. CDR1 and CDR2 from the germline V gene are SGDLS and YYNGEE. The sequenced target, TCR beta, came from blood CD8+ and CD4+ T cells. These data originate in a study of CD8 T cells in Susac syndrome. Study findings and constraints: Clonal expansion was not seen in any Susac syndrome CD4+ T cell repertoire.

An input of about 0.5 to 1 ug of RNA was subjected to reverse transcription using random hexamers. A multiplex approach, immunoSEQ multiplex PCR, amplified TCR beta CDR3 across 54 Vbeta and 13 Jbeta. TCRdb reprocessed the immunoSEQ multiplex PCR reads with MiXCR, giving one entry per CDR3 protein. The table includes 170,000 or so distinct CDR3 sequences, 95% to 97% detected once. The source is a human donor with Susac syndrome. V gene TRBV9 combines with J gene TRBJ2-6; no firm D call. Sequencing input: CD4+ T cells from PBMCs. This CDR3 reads CASSVGGRAAWTGANVLTF. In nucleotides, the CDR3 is TGTGCCAGCAGCGTAGGAGGTCGGGCAGCTTGGACTGGGGCCAACGTCCTGACTTTC.